The sequence of this TCR beta chain was determined in a study of cytomegalovirus exposure and HLA in healthy donors. About the study: The same platform was used for the roughly 120 validation repertoires and the approximately 670 first-cohort repertoires, a later analysis reported.

The CDR3 contains 14 residues. CDR1 is MNHNS and CDR2 is SASEGT in the germline V gene. The V and J ends lost 7 bases and 4 bases respectively, with 17 bases between them. Donors came from a validation cohort of 95 to 150 subjects, distinct from the first 666-subject cohort. The study, taken as a whole, reports: Reports credit the classifier with highly specific, highly sensitive diagnosis of cytomegalovirus status. Most sequenced TCRs were rare (though some public TCRs occurred in many donors).

In regard to this clone: Antigen specificity is unknown.

Only in-frame clones appear in the TCRdb table, and some are missing; sequencing was by immunoSEQ multiplex PCR. The sample records about 330,000 clones, about 90% being singletons. This chain uses TRBV6-1 with TRBJ2-7; TRBD1 might be the D (8 bases). The receptor was derived from a woman aged 25 to 39 in good health and CMV-seropositive. The sample comprised PBMCs. In nucleotides, the CDR3 is TGTGCCAGCATCCTACAGGGGGGGAGGTACGAGCAGTACTTC. Translating gives CASILQGGRYEQYF.